The 25 T cell receptor beta chains below all came from one sample that was sequenced in a study of control samples from healthy donors and cancer patients. The data were produced by immunoSEQ multiplex PCR, yet TCRdb's version contains in-frame clones alone and is incomplete. The table records 150,000 to 200,000 clones, 90% of them present only once. Sequenced material: blood. These receptors were collected from a woman between 45 and 65 years old in good health.

This clone has just a few counts. The rearrangement joins TRBV18 to TRBJ1-1, with D hard to call. Trimming cost V 2 bases and J 6 bases, with 7 bases left between them. Looked up from germline, CDR1 is KGHSH and CDR2 is LQKENI. CDR3 length: 12 residues. The CDR3: CASSPTVAEAFF. CDR3 in DNA: TGTGCCAGCTCACCAACGGTGGCTGAAGCTTTCTTT.

The chain uses TRBV7-2 and TRBJ2-2, with D unclear. The CDR3 loop spans 13 amino acids. V lost 5 bases to trimming and J lost 7 bases, with 11 bases between them. CDR1 SGHTA and CDR2 FQGNSA come from the germline V gene. CDR3 DNA: TGTGCCAGCAGCGGCGCAGGCGGCGGGGAGCTGTTTTTT. Amino acid sequence: CASSGAGGGELFF.

The CDR3 nucleotides read TGTGCCACTGGGACTACGAACACCGGGGAGCTGTTTTTT. This encodes CATGTTNTGELFF. V usage is TRBV2 and J usage is TRBJ2-2; 7 bases align to TRBD2. This CDR3 has 13 amino acids. J lost 0 bases, V lost 10 bases, and 2 bases had no gene match. The V gene's germline CDR1 is SNHLY and CDR2 FYNNEI. Filled out from reference TRBV2 and TRBJ2-2, the complete variable domain reads EPEVTQTPSHQVTQMGQEVILRCVPISNHLYFYWYRQILGQKVEFLVSFYNNEISEKSEIFDDQFSVERPDGSNFTLKIRSTKLEDSAMYFCATGTTNTGELFFGEGSRLTVL.

This chain uses TRBV24-1 with TRBJ1-5, with 8 bases identical to TRBD1. Trimming cost V 7 bases and J 1 base; bases outside gene matches: 14. Germline CDR1 reads KGHDR; CDR2 reads SFDVKD. There are 18 residues in the CDR3. The CDR3 DNA sequence: TGTGCCACCAGCTTGGGCAGGGGGCGGCGGGTCAGCAATCAGCCCCAGCATTTT. Translated, it gives CATSLGRGRRVSNQPQHF.

This clone was recorded only once. The chain has TRBV6-5 and TRBJ2-1; TRBD2 agrees at 13 bases. The CDR3 contains 15 residues. The V gene end was trimmed by 6 bases and the J gene end by 4 bases; junction bases not matched to a gene: 3. Germline V gene sequence: CDR1 MNHEY, CDR2 SVGAGI. CDR3 in DNA: TGTGCCAGCAGGGGACTAGCGGGGATTTACAATGAGCAGTTCTTC. It specifies CASRGLAGIYNEQFF.

The J gene is TRBJ1-4, the V gene TRBV28, with a tentative D call TRBD1 (5 bases). The V and J ends lost 4 bases and 6 bases respectively, with 12 bases between them. The CDR3 extends over 14 amino acids. Germline CDR1 reads MDHEN; CDR2 reads SYDVKM. Here the CDR3 reads CASSSGQVHEKLFF. The CDR3, as DNA: TGTGCCAGCAGTTCGGGGCAAGTTCATGAAAAACTGTTTTTT.

This clone has only one observation. The chain combines TRBV28 with TRBJ1-2; D remains unclear. The ends were cut back, 3 bases at V and 4 bases at J, with 12 bases in the middle. The CDR3 spans 14 residues. Germline values: CDR1 MDHEN, CDR2 SYDVKM. The CDR3 bases are TGTGCCAGCAGTTTGGTTCCGGCAGTCTATGGCTACACCTTC. This sequence encodes CASSLVPAVYGYTF.

A few counts support this clone. The genes are TRBV28 and TRBJ2-7, with D unresolved. The CDR3 loop spans 12 amino acids. V was pared by 10 bases and J by 4 bases, with 14 bases between. Germline V gene sequence: CDR1 MDHEN, CDR2 SYDVKM. In DNA, the CDR3 is TGTGCCACCAAGGGCTTGGTGTACGAGCAGTACTTC. Translated: CATKGLVYEQYF.

This sequence joins TRBV28 and TRBJ1-4, with D uncertain. This CDR3 comprises 15 residues. With 8 bases removed from V and 8 bases from J, the gap between germline ends came to 21 bases. The germline V gene encodes CDR1 MDHEN and CDR2 SYDVKM. This chain's CDR3 is CASGPPRSVREKLFF. The CDR3 region has the DNA TGTGCCAGCGGCCCGCCCCGGTCAGTAAGAGAAAAACTGTTTTTT.

The chain employs TRBV10-2 and TRBJ1-5; no clear D gene. V was clipped by 8 bases and J by 6 bases, with 14 bases between them. There are 13 residues in the CDR3. Germline lookup yields CDR1 WSHSY and CDR2 SAAADI. The CDR3 loop is CASALSPRQPQHF. For the CDR3, the DNA is TGCGCCAGCGCGCTCTCTCCCCGTCAGCCCCAGCATTTT.

V and J are TRBV29-1 and TRBJ2-5; no firm D call. The V gene lost 7 bases and the J gene lost 5 bases, with 14 bases spanning the gap. Per germline, CDR1 SQVTM and CDR2 ANQGSEA. The CDR3 has 12 residues. CDR3: CSGMDLGETQYF. The DNA for the CDR3 is TGCAGCGGTATGGACCTGGGGGAGACCCAGTACTTC.

The V call is TRBV3-1 (or the pseudogene TRBV3-2), the J call TRBJ2-1; maybe TRBD2 (6 bases). Trimming took 3 bases from V and 0 from J, leaving 12 bases between them. The CDR3 runs to 16 residues. Per germline, CDR1 LGHDT and CDR2 YNNKEL (reference sequence). CDR3 amino acids: CASSHGGVNSYNEQFF. CDR3 in DNA: TGTGCCAGCAGCCACGGCGGGGTAAACTCCTACAATGAGCAGTTCTTC.

The chain is built from TRBV5-1 and TRBJ1-2; D not resolved. Germline assignment: CDR1 SGHRS and CDR2 YFSETQ. CDR3 length: 13 amino acids. The germline V and J ends were trimmed by 2 bases and 4 bases, with 9 bases remaining between them. CDR3 sequence reads: CASSLLQSYGYTF. Written as DNA, the CDR3 is TGCGCCAGCAGCTTACTTCAATCCTATGGCTACACCTTC.

The chain carries TRBV28 and TRBJ2-7; weak D call: TRBD2 (5 bases). From germline, CDR1 is MDHEN and CDR2 SYDVKM. V lost 8 bases and J lost 2, with 13 bases in between. There are 13 residues in the CDR3. Here the CDR3 reads CASVSSGTYEQYF. In DNA form, the CDR3 reads TGTGCCAGCGTTTCGTCGGGGACCTACGAGCAGTACTTC.

The CDR3 protein is CASKRAAGSSYNEQFF. The CDR3 DNA sequence: TGTGCCAGTAAGAGAGCGGCGGGGAGCTCCTACAATGAGCAGTTCTTC. The rearrangement links TRBV19 to TRBJ2-1; the D gene is possibly TRBD2 (6 bases). Germline CDR1 is LNHDA and CDR2 is SQIVND (reference sequence). There are 16 residues in the CDR3. V shed 7 bases and J shed 0 bases, with 16 bases lying between them.

The chain links TRBV10-3 to TRBJ2-7; 12 positions match TRBD1. The CDR3 has 14 residues. Per germline, CDR1 ENHRY and CDR2 SYGVKD. V trimming: 7 bases; J trimming: 4 bases; junction bases outside the gene matches: 5. The CDR3 region has the DNA TGTGCCATCACGCCGGGACAGGGGGCTTACGAGCAGTACTTC. This translates into CAITPGQGAYEQYF.

The chain has TRBV18 and TRBJ1-1, with 7 bases aligning to TRBD1. Germline V lookup: CDR1 KGHSH, CDR2 LQKENI. The CDR3 has 11 amino acids. V was clipped by 4 bases and J by 11 bases; unmatched bases: 4. CDR3 nucleotide sequence: TGTGCCAGCTCACGACAGGGATGGGCTTTCTTT. It is translated as CASSRQGWAFF.

With regard to this clone: This sample includes further DNA sequences coding for the same CDR3. V gene TRBV19 combines with J gene TRBJ1-3; D not resolved. The CDR3 sequence is 12 residues long. The V gene's germline CDR1 is LNHDA and CDR2 SQIVND (reference sequence). With 1 base removed from V and 2 bases from J, the gap between germline ends came to 0 bases. The CDR3 sequence: CASSIAGNTIYF. CDR3 bases: TGTGCCAGTAGTATAGCTGGAAACACCATATATTTT.

V usage is TRBV7-8 and J usage is TRBJ2-1; weak D call: TRBD2 (5 bases). From germline, CDR1 is SGHVS and CDR2 FQNEAQ. This CDR3 has 16 amino acids. Trimming took off 5 bases at V and 4 bases at J, with 18 bases between the two ends. CDR3 amino acids: CASSPRKGAGYNEQFF. CDR3 sequence (DNA): TGTGCCAGCAGCCCAAGAAAGGGAGCTGGGTACAATGAGCAGTTCTTC.

The chain carries TRBV9 and TRBJ2-7; D is perhaps TRBD2 (5 bases). The germline V and J ends were trimmed by 4 bases and 1 base, with 9 bases remaining between them. The CDR3 has 13 amino acids. Germline V gives CDR1 SGDLS, CDR2 YYNGEE. The CDR3 loop is CASSPTGSYEQYF. Here the CDR3 DNA reads TGTGCCAGCAGCCCCACGGGGTCCTACGAGCAGTACTTC.

The chain employs TRBV29-1 and TRBJ1-6, with a possible D match to TRBD1 (5 bases). The CDR3 is 13 amino acids. Trimming removed 4 bases from V and 5 bases from J, with 9 bases in between. The germline V gene encodes CDR1 SQVTM and CDR2 ANQGSEA. CDR3: CSVGQGNNSPLHF. The CDR3 nucleotides are TGCAGCGTTGGCCAGGGTAATAATTCACCCCTCCACTTT.

The CDR3 DNA follows: TGTGCCAGTAGTATAGTCCTCAGGGGAGGAACTGAAGCTTTCTTT. Its translation: CASSIVLRGGTEAFF. This chain connects TRBV19 to TRBJ1-1; TRBD1 is a possible D gene (6 bases). Deletions cut 1 base from V and 5 bases from J, with 14 bases between. Per the germline V gene, CDR1 is LNHDA and CDR2 is SQIVND (reference sequence). The CDR3 runs to 15 residues.

This clone was found once. DNA of the CDR3: TGTGCCAGCAGCCCGCAGGAGGTAGAGGCCAACGTCCTGACTTTC. Its translation is CASSPQEVEANVLTF. The V call is TRBV7-2, the J call TRBJ2-6; D perhaps matches TRBD2 (5 bases). The CDR3 contains 15 residues. V was trimmed by 5 bases and J by 6 bases, leaving 14 bases between them. Germline-derived CDR1 and CDR2 are SGHTA and FQGNSA.

The V call is TRBV5-1, the J call TRBJ1-2; 9 bases fit TRBD1. CDR3 length equals 14 residues. Germline loops: CDR1 SGHRS, CDR2 YFSETQ. V was pared by 5 bases and J by 4 bases, with 6 bases of the junction left unmatched. CDR3 sequence: CASSRDRGIYGYTF. The CDR3 DNA sequence: TGCGCCAGCAGTCGTGACAGGGGGATCTATGGCTACACCTTC.

This chain connects TRBV19 to TRBJ2-3; 9 bases map to TRBD2. The CDR3 has 14 residues. Germline V gene lookup returns CDR1 LNHDA and CDR2 SQIVND (reference sequence). After removal of 6 bases from V and 5 bases from J, the junction contained 6 bases not matched to a gene. For the CDR3, the DNA is TGTGCCAGTAGACGGACTAGCGACATAGATACGCAGTATTTT. Encoded protein: CASRRTSDIDTQYF.